This TCR beta chain was recovered during a study of blood T cells in healthy people across ages. Study-level points and caveats: Long-lived donors had more naive CD4+ cells and higher diversity than aged donors. TCR beta diversity, measured per million T cells, fell in a roughly linear way with age. Naive T cell percentage by flow cytometry tracked strongly with beta diversity.

V lost 8 bases and J 3 bases, leaving 11 bases between the germline ends. Per the germline V gene, CDR1 is MNHNS and CDR2 is SASEGT. The CDR3 loop spans 13 amino acids. Through a sample-barcoded 5' primer and a J-beta primer mix, a second PCR was run for about 7 to 12 cycles. One entry per CDR3 protein, called by TCRdb with MiXCR from the 5' RACE reads. The table has about 1.8 million distinct CDR3 sequences, around half seen once; the top ten hold over 2%. Peripheral blood samples of around 11 milliliters were drawn from each donor. This clonotype was observed a single time. Its antigen is unknown. The TCR comes from a woman between 40 and 50 years old in good health. Sequencing was carried out using blood. The V gene is TRBV6-1, the J gene TRBJ2-4; possibly TRBD2 for D (5 bases). The CDR3 DNA reads as TGTGCCAGCCGTGGAGCGGTCAAAAACATTCAGTACTTC. Translating gives CASRGAVKNIQYF.